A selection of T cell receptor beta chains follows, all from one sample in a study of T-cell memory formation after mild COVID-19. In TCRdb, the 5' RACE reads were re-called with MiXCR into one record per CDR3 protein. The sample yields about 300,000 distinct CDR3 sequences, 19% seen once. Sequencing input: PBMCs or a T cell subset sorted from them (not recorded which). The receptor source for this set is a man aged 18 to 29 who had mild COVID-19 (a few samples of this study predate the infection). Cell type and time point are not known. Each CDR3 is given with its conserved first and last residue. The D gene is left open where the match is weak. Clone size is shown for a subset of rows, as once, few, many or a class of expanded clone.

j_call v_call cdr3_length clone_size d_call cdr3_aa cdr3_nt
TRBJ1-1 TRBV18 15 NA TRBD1 CASSPRQGASTEAFF TGTGCCAGCTCACCCCGGCAGGGGGCGAGTACTGAAGCTTTCTTT
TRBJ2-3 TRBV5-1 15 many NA CASSLQTPTTDTQYF TGCGCCAGCAGCTTGCAGACCCCAACCACAGATACGCAGTATTTT
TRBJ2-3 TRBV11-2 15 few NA CASSLGVRERDTQYF TGTGCCAGCAGTCTGGGGGTCCGGGAGCGGGATACGCAGTATTTT
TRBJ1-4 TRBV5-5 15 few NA CASRLTPGTNEKLFF TGTGCCAGCAGATTGACCCCGGGAACTAATGAAAAACTGTTTTTT
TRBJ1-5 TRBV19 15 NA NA CASSINGYSNQPQHF TGTGCCAGTAGTATAAATGGATATAGCAATCAGCCCCAGCATTTT
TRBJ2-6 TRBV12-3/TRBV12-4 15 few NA CASSSHSAGANVLTF TGTGCCAGCAGTTCCCACTCGGCTGGGGCCAACGTCCTGACTTTC
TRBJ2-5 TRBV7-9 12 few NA CASRPTEETQYF TGTGCCAGCAGGCCGACAGAAGAGACCCAGTACTTC
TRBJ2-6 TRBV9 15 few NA CASSGRLSGANVLTF TGTGCCAGCAGCGGGCGGCTCTCTGGGGCCAACGTCCTGACTTTC
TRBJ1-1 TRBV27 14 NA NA CASSFLSRDTEAFF TGTGCCAGCAGTTTTTTGTCGAGGGACACTGAAGCTTTCTTT
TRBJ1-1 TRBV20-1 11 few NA CSAAGQTHHFF TGCAGTGCTGCCGGCCAGACACATCATTTCTTT
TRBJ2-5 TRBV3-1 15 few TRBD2 CASSPSGDPQETQYF TGTGCCAGCAGCCCTAGCGGGGATCCCCAAGAGACCCAGTACTTC
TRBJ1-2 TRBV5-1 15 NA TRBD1 CASSLEQGARYGYTF TGCGCCAGCAGCTTGGAACAGGGGGCGCGCTATGGCTACACCTTC
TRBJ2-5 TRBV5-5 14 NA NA CASSLRGNQETQYF TGTGCCAGCAGCTTGAGGGGGAACCAAGAGACTCAGTACTTC
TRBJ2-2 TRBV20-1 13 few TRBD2 CSAQRENTGELFF TGCAGTGCTCAGCGGGAGAACACCGGGGAGCTGTTTTTT
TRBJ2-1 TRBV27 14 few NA CASSLDSSLHEQFF TGTGCCAGCAGTTTAGACTCGTCTTTGCATGAGCAGTTCTTC
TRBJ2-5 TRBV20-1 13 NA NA CSHTRTAKETQYF TGCAGCCATACCCGGACAGCTAAAGAGACCCAGTACTTC
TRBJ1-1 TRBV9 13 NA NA CASSVAHNTEAFF TGTGCCAGCAGCGTAGCGCACAACACTGAAGCTTTCTTT
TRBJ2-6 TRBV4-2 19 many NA CASSQDLWGEGTGANVLTF TGTGCCAGCAGCCAAGATCTTTGGGGGGAAGGAACTGGGGCCAACGTCCTGACTTTC
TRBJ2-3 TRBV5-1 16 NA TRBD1 CASSPRQGGSTDTQYF TGCGCCAGCAGCCCCAGACAGGGGGGGAGCACAGATACGCAGTATTTT
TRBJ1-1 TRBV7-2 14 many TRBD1 CASSQGGMNTEAFF TGTGCCAGCAGCCAGGGGGGCATGAACACTGAAGCTTTCTTT
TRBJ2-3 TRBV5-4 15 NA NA CASSLVRSPTDTQYF TGTGCCAGCAGCTTGGTACGGTCCCCCACAGATACGCAGTATTTT
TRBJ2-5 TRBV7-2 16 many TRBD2 CASSLATSGGQETQYF TGTGCCAGCAGCTTAGCGACTAGCGGGGGCCAAGAGACCCAGTACTTC
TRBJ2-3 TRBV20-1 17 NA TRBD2 CSATGLAGGRVTDTQYF TGCAGTGCTACCGGACTAGCGGGGGGGCGGGTGACAGATACGCAGTATTTT